These T cell receptor beta chains were read from a single sample in a study of chemoradiotherapy in HPV16-positive cancers. Sequencing was performed with immunoSEQ multiplex PCR; in TCRdb, only in-frame clones are kept and a portion is missing. The sample yields 15,000 to 20,000 clones, 60% to 80% seen once. The biological material was taken from a patient who underwent chemoradiotherapy. These receptors were collected from a human donor with HPV-associated anogenital cancer. Both conserved end residues are part of each CDR3. The order of the fields is J gene, clone size, D gene, V gene, CDR3 protein, CDR3 DNA. A D gene is named only where the DNA matches it firmly. Expanded clones get a size class; other rows say once, few or many, or leave the size out.

J: TRBJ1-1; size: .; D: TRBD1; V: TRBV7-8; CDR3: CASSRRTGTEAFF; DNA: TGTGCCAGCAGTCGCCGGACAGGGACTGAAGCTTTCTTT
J: TRBJ2-1; size: few; D: TRBD2; V: TRBV5-4; CDR3: CASSLSGDNEQFF; DNA: TGTGCCAGCAGCTTAAGCGGGGACAATGAGCAGTTCTTC
J: TRBJ1-4; size: once; D: .; V: TRBV15; CDR3: CATSPAWPTIGEKLFF; DNA: TGTGCCACCAGCCCGGCGTGGCCTACGATAGGGGAAAAACTGTTTTTT
J: TRBJ1-2; size: few; D: .; V: TRBV7-3; CDR3: CASSLDTF; DNA: TGTGCCAGCTCCCTTGACACCTTC
J: TRBJ1-6; size: .; D: .; V: TRBV18; CDR3: CASSLDRLNSPLHF; DNA: TGTGCCAGCTCCCTGGACAGATTGAATTCACCCCTCCACTTT
J: TRBJ1-1; size: .; D: TRBD1; V: TRBV5-1; CDR3: CASSLGQGAENTEAFF; DNA: TGCGCCAGCAGCTTAGGACAGGGGGCTGAGAACACTGAAGCTTTCTTT
J: TRBJ1-2; size: .; D: TRBD1; V: TRBV7-9; CDR3: CASSLFPESRGSYGYTF; DNA: TGTGCCAGCAGCTTATTTCCGGAAAGCAGGGGGTCCTATGGCTACACCTTC
J: TRBJ1-1; size: .; D: .; V: TRBV6-9; CDR3: CASRETDRGSCTEAFF; DNA: TGTGCCAGCAGGGAAACCGACAGAGGATCGTGCACTGAAGCTTTCTTT
J: TRBJ2-7; size: few; D: .; V: TRBV7-6; CDR3: CASSLQGYEQYF; DNA: TGTGCCAGCAGCTTACAGGGTTACGAGCAGTACTTC
J: TRBJ1-2; size: .; D: .; V: TRBV28; CDR3: CASSLPFMQLNYGYTF; DNA: TGTGCCAGCAGTCTACCGTTCATGCAGCTCAACTATGGCTACACCTTC
J: TRBJ1-5; size: .; D: .; V: TRBV7-8; CDR3: CASSLGTTAMPQHF; DNA: TGTGCCAGCAGCCTGGGGACGACGGCTATGCCCCAGCATTTT
J: TRBJ1-2; size: .; D: .; V: TRBV4-2; CDR3: CASSQDASRGLGYTF; DNA: TGTGCCAGCAGCCAAGATGCAAGTAGGGGACTTGGCTACACCTTC
J: TRBJ2-3; size: .; D: .; V: TRBV29-1; CDR3: CSVAKTDTQYF; DNA: TGCAGCGTTGCTAAAACAGATACGCAGTATTTT
J: TRBJ1-1; size: .; D: TRBD1; V: TRBV28; CDR3: CASSGQGSWTEAFF; DNA: TGTGCCAGCAGCGGACAGGGCTCGTGGACTGAAGCTTTCTTT
J: TRBJ1-6; size: .; D: .; V: TRBV7-9; CDR3: CASSSGQGESPLHF; DNA: TGTGCCAGCAGCTCGGGGCAGGGAGAGTCACCCCTCCACTTT
J: TRBJ2-1; size: .; D: .; V: TRBV2; CDR3: CALRSRVPYEQFF; DNA: TGTGCCCTACGGTCTAGGGTCCCCTATGAGCAGTTCTTC
J: TRBJ1-1; size: .; D: TRBD1; V: TRBV28; CDR3: CASRPPTTGGGTEAFF; DNA: TGTGCCAGCCGACCCCCAACGACAGGGGGAGGCACTGAAGCTTTCTTT
J: TRBJ2-7; size: .; D: .; V: TRBV5-8; CDR3: CASRSRKGAYEQYF; DNA: TGTGCCAGCCGATCTAGGAAAGGGGCTTACGAGCAGTACTTC
J: TRBJ2-2; size: once; D: TRBD1; V: TRBV7-8; CDR3: CASSRTGGAVGTGELFF; DNA: TGTGCCAGCAGCCGGACAGGGGGCGCGGTTGGCACCGGGGAGCTGTTTTTT
J: TRBJ1-2; size: few; D: .; V: TRBV28; CDR3: CASSPQYGYTF; DNA: TGTGCCAGCAGCCCGCAGTATGGCTACACCTTC
J: TRBJ2-6; size: .; D: .; V: TRBV7-9; CDR3: CASSLDPFSGANVLTF; DNA: TGTGCCAGCAGCTTAGATCCGTTCTCTGGGGCCAACGTCCTGACTTTC
J: TRBJ2-5; size: .; D: .; V: TRBV28; CDR3: CASQTRPQETQYF; DNA: TGTGCCAGCCAAACAAGGCCCCAAGAGACCCAGTACTTC
J: TRBJ2-5; size: .; D: TRBD1; V: TRBV7-8; CDR3: CASSYARDRGRKTQYF; DNA: TGTGCCAGCAGCTACGCCCGGGACAGGGGGAGGAAGACCCAGTACTTC
J: TRBJ2-1; size: .; D: .; V: TRBV6-6; CDR3: CASSAYNEQFF; DNA: TGTGCCAGCAGCGCTTACAATGAGCAGTTCTTC
J: TRBJ2-6; size: .; D: .; V: TRBV7-9; CDR3: CASSPIGGSGANVLTF; DNA: TGTGCCAGCAGCCCGATCGGGGGCTCTGGGGCCAACGTCCTGACTTTC
J: TRBJ2-5; size: .; D: .; V: TRBV30; CDR3: CAWSADLSGETQYF; DNA: TGTGCCTGGAGTGCCGACCTCTCGGGGGAGACCCAGTACTTC
J: TRBJ1-1; size: .; D: TRBD1; V: TRBV6-1; CDR3: CASEGQGESEAFF; DNA: TGTGCCAGCGAGGGACAGGGCGAGTCCGAAGCTTTCTTT
J: TRBJ1-1; size: few; D: .; V: TRBV27; CDR3: CASSSPGTEAFF; DNA: TGTGCCAGCAGTTCTCCGGGGACTGAAGCTTTCTTT
J: TRBJ1-3; size: .; D: .; V: TRBV30; CDR3: CAWSSNSGNTIYF; DNA: TGTGCCTGGAGTTCAAACTCTGGAAACACCATATATTTT
J: TRBJ1-1; size: .; D: TRBD1; V: TRBV25-1; CDR3: CASSVDRDRNTEAFF; DNA: TGTGCCAGCAGTGTTGACCGGGACAGAAACACTGAAGCTTTCTTT
J: TRBJ2-6; size: .; D: TRBD1; V: TRBV19; CDR3: CASSMGRQGYLSGANVLTF; DNA: TGTGCCAGTAGTATGGGGCGACAGGGGTACCTCTCTGGGGCCAACGTCCTGACTTTC
J: TRBJ1-2; size: few; D: .; V: TRBV28; CDR3: CASSPDGANGYTF; DNA: TGTGCCAGCAGTCCGGACGGTGCAAATGGCTACACCTTC
J: TRBJ1-1; size: .; D: TRBD1; V: TRBV18; CDR3: CASSQTGGGMNTEAFF; DNA: TGTGCCAGCTCACAGACAGGGGGAGGGATGAACACTGAAGCTTTCTTT
J: TRBJ1-2; size: .; D: TRBD1; V: TRBV4-2; CDR3: CASSPQDRGEYGYTF; DNA: TGTGCCAGCAGCCCCCAGGACAGGGGTGAATATGGCTACACCTTC
J: TRBJ2-7; size: .; D: TRBD1; V: TRBV13; CDR3: CASSLSTGGLYEQYF; DNA: TGTGCCAGCAGCTTAAGCACAGGGGGCTTGTACGAGCAGTACTTC
J: TRBJ1-5; size: .; D: .; V: TRBV4-2; CDR3: CASSQEGGNNQPQHF; DNA: TGTGCCAGCAGCCAAGAAGGAGGGAACAATCAGCCCCAGCATTTT
J: TRBJ2-7; size: .; D: .; V: TRBV1; CDR3: CTSSQVGTGDYEQYF; DNA: TGCACCAGCAGCCAAGTTGGGACAGGGGACTACGAGCAGTACTTC